The clone carrying this TCR beta chain was seen at least ten times. The antigen is undetermined. CDR3 length: 16 residues. The germline V gene encodes CDR1 MGHDK and CDR2 SYGVNS. V was clipped by 2 bases and J by 5 bases; unmatched bases: 11. A universal primer site was incorporated via template switching, and the cDNA contained unique molecular identifiers. Each CDR3 protein gets one entry after TCRdb re-called the 5' RACE reads with MiXCR. This table holds some 630,000 distinct CDR3 sequences, roughly 7.1% found once. These data come from a study of identical twins. Study-level results: Insertions were fewer in abundant cord blood beta clonotypes, whereas memory repertoires showed none of this pattern. Invariant T cells like MAIT and iNKT could partly confound the zero-insertion analyses. Cross-sectional statistical analysis was relied on for the conclusions, without the same donors being followed.

These sequences were also reported in another study, on yellow fever vaccine responses in identical twins.

This chain connects TRBV25-1 to TRBJ2-7; 8 nucleotides align to TRBD2. The sequenced sample consisted of PBMCs. This TCR came from a woman aged 18-35 years in good health. The CDR3 loop is CASSEDGGASRNEQYF. DNA for the CDR3: TGTGCCAGCAGTGAAGACGGGGGGGCGTCGAGAAACGAGCAGTACTTC.